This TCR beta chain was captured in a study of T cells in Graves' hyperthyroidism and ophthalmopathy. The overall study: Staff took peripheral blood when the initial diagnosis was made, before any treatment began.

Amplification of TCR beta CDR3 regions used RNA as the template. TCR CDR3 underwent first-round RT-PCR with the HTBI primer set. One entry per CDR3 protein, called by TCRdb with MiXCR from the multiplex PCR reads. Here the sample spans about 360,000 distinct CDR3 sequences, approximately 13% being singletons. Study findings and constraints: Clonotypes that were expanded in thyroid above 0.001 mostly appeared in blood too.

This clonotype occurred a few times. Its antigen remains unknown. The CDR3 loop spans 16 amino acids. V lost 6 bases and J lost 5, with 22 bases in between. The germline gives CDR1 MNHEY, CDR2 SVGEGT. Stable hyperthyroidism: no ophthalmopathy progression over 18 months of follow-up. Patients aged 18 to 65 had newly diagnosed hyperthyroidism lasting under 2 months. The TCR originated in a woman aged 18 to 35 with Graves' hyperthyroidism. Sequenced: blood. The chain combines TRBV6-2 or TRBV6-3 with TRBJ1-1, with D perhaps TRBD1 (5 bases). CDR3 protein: CASSNGTWWVRTEAFF. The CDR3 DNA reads TGTGCCAGCAGCAACGGGACCTGGTGGGTTCGAACTGAAGCTTTCTTT.